This TCR beta chain was recovered during a study of blood T cell repertoires in COVID-19. Study information: Samples came from the United States, Italy and Spain, spanning acute and convalescent COVID-19. Sources were T cells, B-cell-depleted T cells, or PBMCs; the material itself was cDNA or gDNA.

Original handling: How many nucleated cells were present was estimated from reference gene primer amplification. Sequencing used immunoSEQ multiplex PCR; TCRdb keeps in-frame clones, though not all of them. V and J calls and clone size follow that table, whereas D and trimming were derived from the DNA. The table lists about 400,000 clones, 70% to 90% of them singletons. J gave up 6 bases and V 0 bases, and 4 bases lay outside the gene matches. The CDR3 is made up of 14 amino acids. CDR1 is MNHEY, CDR2 SVGAGI, per germline. This clonotype was sampled from a woman aged 25 to 39 with acute COVID-19. This chain joins TRBV6-5 and TRBJ1-2, with 7 bases matching TRBD1. The sequencing input was PBMCs or T cells enriched from blood (not recorded which). The CDR3: CASSYSTGFDGYTF. CDR3 coding DNA: TGTGCCAGCAGTTACTCGACAGGGTTCGATGGCTACACCTTC.